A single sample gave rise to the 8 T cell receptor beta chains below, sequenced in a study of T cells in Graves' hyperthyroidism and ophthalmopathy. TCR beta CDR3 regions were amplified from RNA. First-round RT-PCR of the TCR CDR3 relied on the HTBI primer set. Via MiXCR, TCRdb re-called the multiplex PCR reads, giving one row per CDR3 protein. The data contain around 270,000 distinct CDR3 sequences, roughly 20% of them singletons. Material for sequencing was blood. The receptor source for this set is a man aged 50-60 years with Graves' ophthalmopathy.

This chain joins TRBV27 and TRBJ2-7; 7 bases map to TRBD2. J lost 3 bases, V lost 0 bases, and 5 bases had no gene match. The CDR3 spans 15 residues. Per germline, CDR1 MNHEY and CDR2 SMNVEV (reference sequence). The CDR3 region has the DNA TGTGCCAGCAGTTTATCGGCGGGAGCAATCTACGAGCAGTACTTC. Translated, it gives CASSLSAGAIYEQYF.

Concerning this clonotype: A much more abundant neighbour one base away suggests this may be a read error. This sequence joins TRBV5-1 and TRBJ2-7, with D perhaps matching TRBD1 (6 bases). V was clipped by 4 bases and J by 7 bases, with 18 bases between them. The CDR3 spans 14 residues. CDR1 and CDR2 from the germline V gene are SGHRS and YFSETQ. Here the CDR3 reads CASSPDRSYGEQYF. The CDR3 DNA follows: TGCGCCAGCAGCCCCGACAGGAGTTATGGGGAGCAGTACTTC.

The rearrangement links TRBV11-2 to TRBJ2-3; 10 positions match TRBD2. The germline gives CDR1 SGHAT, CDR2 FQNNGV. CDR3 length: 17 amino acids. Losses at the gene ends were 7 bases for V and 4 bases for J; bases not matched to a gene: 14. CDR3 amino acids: CASTTSVQREGPDTQYF. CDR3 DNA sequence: TGTGCCAGCACCACATCCGTCCAGCGGGAGGGTCCAGATACGCAGTATTTT.

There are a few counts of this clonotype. CDR3 sequence (DNA): TGTGCCAGCAGCCGAATATCTCCTAATCAGCCCCAGCATTTT. It encodes CASSRISPNQPQHF. J is TRBJ1-5 and V is TRBV6-1; D is undetermined. The CDR3 sequence is 14 residues long. V was cut by 6 bases and J by 4 bases, with 13 bases left in between. CDR1 and CDR2 from the germline V gene are MNHNS and SASEGT.

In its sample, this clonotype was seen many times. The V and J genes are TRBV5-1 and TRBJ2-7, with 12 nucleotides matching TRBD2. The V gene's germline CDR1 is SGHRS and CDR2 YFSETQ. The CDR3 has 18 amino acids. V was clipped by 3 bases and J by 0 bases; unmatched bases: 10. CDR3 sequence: CASSSGGLAGLSSYEQYF. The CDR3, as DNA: TGCGCCAGCAGCTCCGGCGGACTAGCGGGGTTAAGCTCCTACGAGCAGTACTTC.

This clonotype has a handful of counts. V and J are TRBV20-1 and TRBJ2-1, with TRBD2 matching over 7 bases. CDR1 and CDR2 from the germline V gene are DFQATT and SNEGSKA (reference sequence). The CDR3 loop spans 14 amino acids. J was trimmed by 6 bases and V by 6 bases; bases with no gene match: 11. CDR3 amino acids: CSATADGRINEQFF. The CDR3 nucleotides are TGCAGTGCGACTGCCGACGGGAGGATCAATGAGCAGTTCTTC.

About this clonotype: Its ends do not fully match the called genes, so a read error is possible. CDR3 sequence (DNA): TGTGCCAGCAGCCGGGGACAGGTAGGCGAGCAGTACTTC. This gives the protein CASSRGQVGEQYF. The rearrangement joins TRBV5-1 to TRBJ2-7; TRBD1 agrees at 8 bases. The CDR3 has 13 residues. CDR1 and CDR2 from the germline V gene are SGHRS and YFSETQ.

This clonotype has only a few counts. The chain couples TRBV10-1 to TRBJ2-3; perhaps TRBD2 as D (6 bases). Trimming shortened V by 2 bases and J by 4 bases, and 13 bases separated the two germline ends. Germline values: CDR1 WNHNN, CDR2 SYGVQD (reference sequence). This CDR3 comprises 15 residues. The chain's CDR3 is CASSEGSQRADTQYF. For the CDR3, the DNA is TGCGCCAGCAGTGAGGGGTCCCAGCGGGCAGATACGCAGTATTTT.